The clone carrying this T cell receptor (beta chain) was observed a handful of times. As yet, its antigen is unknown. This sample is part of a study of identical twins. Points from the study as a whole: Weaker excess twin sharing was observed in beta out-of-frame sequences. Memory repertoires lacked the insertion deficit that abundant cord blood beta clonotypes showed.

MiXCR, applied by TCRdb to the 5' RACE reads, yields one record per CDR3 protein. The sample yields a few hundred thousand distinct CDR3 sequences, 14% seen once. V lost 2 bases to trimming and J lost 0 bases, with 9 bases between them. The CDR3 has 15 residues. Germline values: CDR1 SGHTA, CDR2 FQGNSA. These records were also assigned to another study, of yellow fever vaccine responses in identical twins.

Source material: CD4+ T cells sorted from blood. The V gene is TRBV7-2, the J gene TRBJ2-3; unclear D gene. This TCR was recovered from a woman under 30 in good health. CDR3 amino acids: CASSLIGSSTDTQYF. In DNA form, the CDR3 reads TGTGCCAGCAGCTTAATCGGATCTAGCACAGATACGCAGTATTTT.